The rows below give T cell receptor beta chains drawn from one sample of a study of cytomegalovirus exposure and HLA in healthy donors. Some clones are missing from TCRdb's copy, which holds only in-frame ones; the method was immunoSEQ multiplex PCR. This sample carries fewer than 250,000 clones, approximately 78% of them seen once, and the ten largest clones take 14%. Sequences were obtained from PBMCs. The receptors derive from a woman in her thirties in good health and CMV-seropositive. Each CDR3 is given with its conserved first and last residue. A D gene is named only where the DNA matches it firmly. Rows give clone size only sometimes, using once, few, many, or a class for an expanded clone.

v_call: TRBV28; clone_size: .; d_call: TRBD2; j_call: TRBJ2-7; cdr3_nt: TGTGCCAGCAGTTCTAGCGGGAGGAGCCTCTACGAGCAGTACTTC; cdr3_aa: CASSSSGRSLYEQYF
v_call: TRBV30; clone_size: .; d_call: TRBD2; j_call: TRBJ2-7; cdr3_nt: TGTGCCTGGAGTAAACTAGCGGGGGGGTACGAGCAGTACTTC; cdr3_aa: CAWSKLAGGYEQYF
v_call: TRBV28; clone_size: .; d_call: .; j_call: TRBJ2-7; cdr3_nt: TGTGCCAGCAGTTTCTCCGAGCAGTACTTC; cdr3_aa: CASSFSEQYF
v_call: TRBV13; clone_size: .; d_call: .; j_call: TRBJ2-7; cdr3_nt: TGTGCCAGCAGCTTAGGGACAGAATCCTACGAGCAGTACTTC; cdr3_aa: CASSLGTESYEQYF
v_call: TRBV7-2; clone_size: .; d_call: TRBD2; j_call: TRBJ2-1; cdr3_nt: TGTGCCAGCAGCATAACTAGCGGGAGTAGTAATGAGCAGTTCTTC; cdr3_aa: CASSITSGSSNEQFF
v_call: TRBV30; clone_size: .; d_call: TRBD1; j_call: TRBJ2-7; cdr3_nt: TGTGCCTGGAGTAGGGGACAGGGGATCCACGAGCAGTACTTC; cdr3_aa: CAWSRGQGIHEQYF
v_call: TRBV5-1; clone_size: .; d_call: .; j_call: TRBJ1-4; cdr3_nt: TGCGCCAGCAGCCCCCGGGAGGGGGCAACTAATGAAAAACTGTTTTTT; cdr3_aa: CASSPREGATNEKLFF
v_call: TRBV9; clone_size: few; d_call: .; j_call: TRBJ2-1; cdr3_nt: TGTGCCAGCAGCGTACAGGGAGGCCTAACCTACAATGAGCAGTTCTTC; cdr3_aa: CASSVQGGLTYNEQFF
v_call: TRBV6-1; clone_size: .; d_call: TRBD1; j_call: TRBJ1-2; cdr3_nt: TGTGCCAGCAGAAAAGGGGGCGCGGGCTACACCTTC; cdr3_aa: CASRKGGAGYTF
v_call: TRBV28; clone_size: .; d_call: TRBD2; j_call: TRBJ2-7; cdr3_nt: TGTGCCAGCACCTTAGGGAGGGCCTACGAGCAGTACTTC; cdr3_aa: CASTLGRAYEQYF
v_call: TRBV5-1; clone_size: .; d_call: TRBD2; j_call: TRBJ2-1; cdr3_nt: TGCGCCAGCAGCTTCGGGCGAGGGACTAGCGGGAGGGCGGTCAATGAGCAGTTCTTC; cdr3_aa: CASSFGRGTSGRAVNEQFF
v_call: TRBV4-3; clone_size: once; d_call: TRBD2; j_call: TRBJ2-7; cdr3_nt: TGCGCCAGCAGCCAAGATTCCGGGAGGGGCGAGCAGTACTTC; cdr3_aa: CASSQDSGRGEQYF
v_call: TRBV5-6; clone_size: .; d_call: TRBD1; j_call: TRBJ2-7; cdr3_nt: TGTGCCAGCAGCACTGATCTGGGACAGGGGGCCTACGAGCAGTACTTC; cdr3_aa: CASSTDLGQGAYEQYF
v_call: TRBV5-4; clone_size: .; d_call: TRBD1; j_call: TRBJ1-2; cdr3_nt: TGTGCCAGCAGGCCCGGGACAGGGGGCGTCAACTATGGCTACACCTTC; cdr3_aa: CASRPGTGGVNYGYTF
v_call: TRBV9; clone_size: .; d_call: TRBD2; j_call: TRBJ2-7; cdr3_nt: TGTGCCAGCAGCGTCGGGACTAGTACCTACGAGCAGTACTTC; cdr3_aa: CASSVGTSTYEQYF
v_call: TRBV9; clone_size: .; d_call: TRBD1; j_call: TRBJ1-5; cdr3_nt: TGTGCCAGCAGCGTAGGACAGGGAAGCAATCAGCCCCAGCATTTT; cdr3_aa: CASSVGQGSNQPQHF
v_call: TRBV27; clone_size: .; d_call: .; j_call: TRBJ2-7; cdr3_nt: TGTGCCAGCAGTTTATCGGTGACAGGCGTGGGCGAGCAGTACTTC; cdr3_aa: CASSLSVTGVGEQYF
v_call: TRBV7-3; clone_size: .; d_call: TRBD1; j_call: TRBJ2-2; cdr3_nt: TGTGCCAGCAGCTTGGGACAGTCCCCCGGGGAGCTGTTTTTT; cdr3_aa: CASSLGQSPGELFF
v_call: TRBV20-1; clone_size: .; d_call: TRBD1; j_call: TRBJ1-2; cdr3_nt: TGCAGTGCCAGGGGGCTTGGCGGCTACACCTTC; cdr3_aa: CSARGLGGYTF
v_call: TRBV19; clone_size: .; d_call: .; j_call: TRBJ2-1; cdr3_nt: TGTGCCAGTAGTAGGGCCCTAGGGGGTGAGCAGTTCTTC; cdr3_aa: CASSRALGGEQFF
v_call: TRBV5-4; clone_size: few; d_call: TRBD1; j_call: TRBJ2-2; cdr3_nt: TGTGCCAGCAGACAGGGGACAGCCAACACCGGGGAGCTGTTTTTT; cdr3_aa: CASRQGTANTGELFF
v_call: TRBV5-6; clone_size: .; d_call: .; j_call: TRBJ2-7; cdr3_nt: TGTGCCAGCAGCTCCCTGCGGGGCTACGAGCAGTACTTC; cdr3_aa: CASSSLRGYEQYF
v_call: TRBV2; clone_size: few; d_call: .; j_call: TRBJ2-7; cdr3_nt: TGTGCCAGGTCTTTGACAGGTACAAATTACGAGCAGTACTTC; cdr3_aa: CARSLTGTNYEQYF
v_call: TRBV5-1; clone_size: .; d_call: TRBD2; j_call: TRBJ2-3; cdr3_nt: TGCGCCAGCAGCCTAGCGGGGGCCAGCACAGATACGCAGTATTTT; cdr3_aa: CASSLAGASTDTQYF
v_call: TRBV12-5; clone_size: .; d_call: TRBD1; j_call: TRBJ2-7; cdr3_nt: TGTGCTAGTGGTTTGGTTAGCTCACAGGGGGACGAGCAGTACTTC; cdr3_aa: CASGLVSSQGDEQYF
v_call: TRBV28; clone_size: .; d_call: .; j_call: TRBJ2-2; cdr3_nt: TGTGCCAGCAGTTCCTTCTTGGGCATCGGTGACACCGGGGAGCTGTTTTTT; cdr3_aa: CASSSFLGIGDTGELFF
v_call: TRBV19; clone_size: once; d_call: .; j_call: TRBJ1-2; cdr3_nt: TGTGCCAGTAGTGCCCAACAGGGCTGGGTCTATGGCTACACCTTC; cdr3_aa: CASSAQQGWVYGYTF
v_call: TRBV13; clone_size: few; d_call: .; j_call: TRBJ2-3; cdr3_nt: TGTGCCAGCAGTTCGGGGTTGTCAGATACGCAGTATTTT; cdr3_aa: CASSSGLSDTQYF
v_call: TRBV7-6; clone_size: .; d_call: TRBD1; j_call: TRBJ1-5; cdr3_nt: TGTGCCAGCAGCCAGGGACAGGGCTCTTCTCAGCCCCAGCATTTT; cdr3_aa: CASSQGQGSSQPQHF
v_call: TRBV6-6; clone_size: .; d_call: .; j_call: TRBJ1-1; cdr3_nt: TGTGCCAGCAGTACGGAGGGTAACACTGAAGCTTTCTTT; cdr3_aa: CASSTEGNTEAFF
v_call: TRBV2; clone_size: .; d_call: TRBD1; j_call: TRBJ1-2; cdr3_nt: TGTGCCAGCAGCCTGGACAGGGAACTCTATGGCTACACCTTC; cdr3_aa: CASSLDRELYGYTF
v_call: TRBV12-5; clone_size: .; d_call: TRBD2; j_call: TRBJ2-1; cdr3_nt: TGTGCTAGTGTTGGAGCGGGAGTACCCAATGAGCAGTTCTTC; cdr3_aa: CASVGAGVPNEQFF
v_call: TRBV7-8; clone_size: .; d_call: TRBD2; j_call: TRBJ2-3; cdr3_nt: TGTGCCAGCAGCACCAGACTAGCGGGGGGAATCACAGATACGCAGTATTTT; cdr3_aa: CASSTRLAGGITDTQYF
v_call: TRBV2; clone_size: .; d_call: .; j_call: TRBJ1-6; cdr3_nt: TGTGCCAGCAGCTCACAGGGTGGAGGTTCACCCCTCCACTTT; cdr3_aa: CASSSQGGGSPLHF
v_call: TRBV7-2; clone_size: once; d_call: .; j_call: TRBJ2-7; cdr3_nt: TGTGCCAGCAGCTCCCTCAGTGGCTACGAGCAGTACTTC; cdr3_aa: CASSSLSGYEQYF
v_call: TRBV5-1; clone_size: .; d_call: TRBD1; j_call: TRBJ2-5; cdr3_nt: TGCGCCAGCAGCTATCCCCGTTTGAAGGGACAGCAAGAGACCCAGTACTTC; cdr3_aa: CASSYPRLKGQQETQYF
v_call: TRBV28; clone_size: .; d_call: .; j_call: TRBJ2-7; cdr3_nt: TGTGCCAGCAGTTTACCCTCCCTTCGACAGGGAGGTGGATACGAGCAGTACTTC; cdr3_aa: CASSLPSLRQGGGYEQYF
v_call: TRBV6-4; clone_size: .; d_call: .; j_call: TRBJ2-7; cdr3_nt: TGTGCCAGCAGTGACTCGACAGCCTGGATCTACGAGCAGTACTTC; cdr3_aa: CASSDSTAWIYEQYF
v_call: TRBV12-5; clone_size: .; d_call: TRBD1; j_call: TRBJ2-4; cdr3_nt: TGTGCTAGTGGTCTCAGGGGGAACATTCAGTACTTC; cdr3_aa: CASGLRGNIQYF
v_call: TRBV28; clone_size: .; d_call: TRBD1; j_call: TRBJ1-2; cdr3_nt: TGTGCCAGCAGTCCCCGTACTCGACAGGGGAATGGCTACACCTTC; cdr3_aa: CASSPRTRQGNGYTF
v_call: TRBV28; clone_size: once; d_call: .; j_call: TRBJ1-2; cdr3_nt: TGTGCCAGCAGTTCCCGGGAAACTCAGGGCTACACCTTC; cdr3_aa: CASSSRETQGYTF
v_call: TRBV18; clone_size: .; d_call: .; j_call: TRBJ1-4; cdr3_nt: TGTGCCAGCTCACGACGAAGGGGTTTTAATGAAAAACTGTTTTTT; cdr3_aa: CASSRRRGFNEKLFF
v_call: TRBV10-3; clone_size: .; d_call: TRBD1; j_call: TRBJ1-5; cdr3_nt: TGTGCCATCGGGGGACAGGGGGCGAGCAATCAGCCCCAGCATTTT; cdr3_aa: CAIGGQGASNQPQHF
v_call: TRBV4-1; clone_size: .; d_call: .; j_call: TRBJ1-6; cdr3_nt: TGCGCCAGCAGCCAAGATCGGGGGACGCTCGCACTCCACTTT; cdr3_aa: CASSQDRGTLALHF
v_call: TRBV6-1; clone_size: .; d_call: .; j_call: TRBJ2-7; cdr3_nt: TGTGCCAGCTCTCCCCCGGACGAGCAGTACTTC; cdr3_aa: CASSPPDEQYF
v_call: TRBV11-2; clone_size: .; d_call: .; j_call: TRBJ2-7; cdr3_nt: TGTGCCAGCAGCTTAGTTCAGTCCGAGCAGTACTTC; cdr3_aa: CASSLVQSEQYF
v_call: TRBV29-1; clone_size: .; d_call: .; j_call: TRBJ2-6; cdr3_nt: TGCAGCGTGGGAAGACGGGAAAATGGGGCCAACGTCCTGACTTTC; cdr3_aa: CSVGRRENGANVLTF
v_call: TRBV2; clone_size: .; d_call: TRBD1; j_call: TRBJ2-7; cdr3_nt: TGTGCCAGCAGAGACAGGGTCCACGAGCAGTACTTC; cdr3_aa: CASRDRVHEQYF
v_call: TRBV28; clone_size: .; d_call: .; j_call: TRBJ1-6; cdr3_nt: TGTGCCAGCAGAGGGGGATACTATAATTCACCCCTCCACTTT; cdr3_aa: CASRGGYYNSPLHF
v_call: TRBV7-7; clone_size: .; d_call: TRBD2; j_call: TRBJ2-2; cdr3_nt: TGTGCTAGCAGCTTGGGACTAGCGGGCACCGGGGAGCTGTTTTTT; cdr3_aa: CASSLGLAGTGELFF
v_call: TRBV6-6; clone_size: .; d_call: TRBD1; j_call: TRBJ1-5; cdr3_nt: TGTGCCAGCAGGGACAGGGGTTGGAATCAGCCCCAGCATTTT; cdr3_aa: CASRDRGWNQPQHF
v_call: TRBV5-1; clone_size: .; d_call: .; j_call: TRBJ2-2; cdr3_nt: TGCGCCAGCAGCTTGGATACCGCCGGCACCGGGGAGCTGTTTTTT; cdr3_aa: CASSLDTAGTGELFF
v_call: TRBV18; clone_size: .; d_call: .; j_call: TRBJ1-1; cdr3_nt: TGTGCCAGCTCACCAGCTGGCGGGGGCACTGAAGCTTTCTTT; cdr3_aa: CASSPAGGGTEAFF
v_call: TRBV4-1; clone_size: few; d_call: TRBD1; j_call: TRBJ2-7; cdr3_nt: TGCGCCAGCAGCCACGAGTTCCGGGACAGGGAGACTGAGCAGTACTTC; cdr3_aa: CASSHEFRDRETEQYF
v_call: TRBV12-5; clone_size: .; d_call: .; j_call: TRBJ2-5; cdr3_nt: TGTGCTAGTGGTTTGGGCGGGTTCCAAGAGACCCAGTACTTC; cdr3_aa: CASGLGGFQETQYF